Listed here are 12 T cell receptor beta chains from one sample, sequenced in a study of blood T cell repertoires in COVID-19. Repertoires were generated with immunoSEQ multiplex PCR, while TCRdb's copy carries only in-frame clones and drops some. The top ten clones hold 25% to 30% of a sample with about 84,000 clones, 83% of them seen once. Specimen: peripheral blood. Receptors were obtained from a woman of 80 years or more with acute or convalescent COVID-19.

This chain connects TRBV27 to TRBJ2-7, with 9 bases matching TRBD1. The V gene's germline CDR1 is MNHEY and CDR2 SMNVEV (reference sequence). This CDR3 spans 14 amino acids. J was trimmed by 4 bases and V by 1 base; bases with no gene match: 2. The CDR3 protein is CASSLWGTGYEQYF. The CDR3 DNA follows: TGTGCCAGCAGTTTATGGGGGACAGGGTACGAGCAGTACTTC.

The chain has TRBV7-6 and TRBJ2-4, with TRBD1 matching over 7 bases. The CDR3 is 16 amino acids. With 5 bases clipped from V and 4 bases from J, the junction kept 11 bases outside the gene matches. Germline CDR1 and CDR2: SGHVS and FNYEAQ. CDR3 residues: CASSRDSKYEKNIQYF. CDR3 sequence (DNA): TGTGCCAGCAGCAGGGACAGTAAATATGAAAAAAACATTCAGTACTTC. The full variable domain, with the rest looked up from reference TRBV7-6 and TRBJ2-4, is GAGVSQSPRYKVTKRGQDVALRCDPISGHVSLYWYRQALGQGPEFLTYFNYEAQQDKSGLPNDRFSAERPEGSISTLTIQRTEQRDSAMYRCASSRDSKYEKNIQYFGAGTRLSVL.

V usage is TRBV5-1 and J usage is TRBJ1-4; tentative D call: TRBD1 (6 bases). Germline V gene lookup returns CDR1 SGHRS and CDR2 YFSETQ. Deletions cut 4 bases from V and 4 bases from J, with 17 bases between. CDR3 size: 16 residues. CDR3 bases: TGCGCCAGCAGCCTAGGGGGTCAGGGCGATAATGAAAAACTGTTTTTT. The encoded protein is CASSLGGQGDNEKLFF.

The gene calls are TRBV18 and TRBJ1-1; D perhaps matches TRBD1 (6 bases). Germline V lookup: CDR1 KGHSH, CDR2 LQKENI. The CDR3 covers 13 residues. Trimming shortened V by 10 bases and J by 4 bases, and 16 bases separated the two germline ends. The CDR3 coding sequence is TGTGCCACCCTCGAGGGGGTCTCCACTGAAGCTTTCTTT. This sequence encodes CATLEGVSTEAFF.

The J gene is TRBJ2-1, the V gene TRBV3-1 (or the pseudogene TRBV3-2); 8 positions agree with TRBD1. This CDR3 contains 17 residues. V shed 4 bases, J shed 4 bases, and the junction held 12 bases outside the gene matches. CDR1 is LGHDT, CDR2 YNNKEL, per germline (reference sequence). The CDR3 loop reads CASSPTLGTGSYNEQFF. CDR3 sequence (DNA): TGTGCCAGCAGCCCTACCCTCGGGACAGGTTCTTACAATGAGCAGTTCTTC.

The chain combines TRBV24-1 with TRBJ2-6; D remains ambiguous. In germline, CDR1 is KGHDR, CDR2 SFDVKD. Trimming shortened V by 5 bases and J by 0 bases, and 4 bases separated the two germline ends. The CDR3 consists of 14 residues. CDR3 amino acids: CATSAGSGANVLTF. The CDR3 DNA sequence: TGTGCCACCAGTGCAGGCTCTGGGGCCAACGTCCTGACTTTC.

This clone was detected only once. The chain combines TRBV7-6 with TRBJ1-5; 9 nucleotides match TRBD1. The CDR3 has 13 amino acids. V shed 6 bases, J shed 8 bases, and the junction held 5 bases outside the gene matches. CDR1 and CDR2 (germline): SGHVS, FNYEAQ. CDR3: CASRQGAGKPQHF. In DNA, the CDR3 is TGTGCCAGCAGACAGGGGGCCGGAAAGCCCCAGCATTTT.

The rearrangement joins TRBV5-6 to TRBJ1-1; D gene uncertain. Trimming removed 4 bases at V and 0 bases at J, with 16 bases between. The CDR3 has 16 amino acids. Germline loops: CDR1 SGHDT, CDR2 YYEEEE. In DNA form, the CDR3 reads TGTGCCAGCAGCCCCTCCCCGTGGCAAATGAACACTGAAGCTTTCTTT. Its protein is CASSPSPWQMNTEAFF.

Points on this clone: One end of the junction fails to match germline, which may point to a read error. This chain uses TRBV7-7 with TRBJ2-2; TRBD2 is a possible D gene (6 bases). The CDR3 has 15 amino acids. The germline CDR1 and CDR2 sequences are SSHAT and FNYEAQ (reference sequence). The CDR3 DNA sequence: TGTGCTAGCAGCTTGGGAGCGGGGAACACCGGGGAGCTGTTTTTT. It is translated as CASSLGAGNTGELFF. Based on the CDR3 plus reference TRBV7-7 and TRBJ2-2, the full variable domain is GAGVSQSPRYKVTKRGQDVTLRCDPISSHATLYWYQQALGQGPEFLTYFNYEAQPDKSGLPSDRFSAERPEGSISTLTIQRTEQRDSAMYRCASSLGAGNTGELFFGEGSRLTVL.

The chain carries TRBV10-2 and TRBJ2-7; 8 bases are shared with TRBD2. Trimming removed 4 bases from V and 9 bases from J; junction bases left unmatched: 11. There are 14 residues in the CDR3. Germline CDR1 reads WSHSY; CDR2 reads SAAADI. The CDR3, as DNA: TGCGCCAGCAGTGTAGGGCTAGCGGGTGTCGGGCAGTACTTC. It encodes CASSVGLAGVGQYF.

This chain uses TRBV19 with TRBJ1-1; 7 bases are shared with TRBD1. The CDR3 loop spans 16 amino acids. Germline CDR1 is LNHDA and CDR2 is SQIVND (reference sequence). J gave up 4 bases and V 4 bases, and 12 bases lay outside the gene matches. CDR3 bases: TGTGCCAGTAGTAGATCCGCAGGGGGTGGGGGCACTGAAGCTTTCTTT. Its translation is CASSRSAGGGGTEAFF.

This clone appeared once. The rearrangement links TRBV5-1 to TRBJ2-5; D not certain. V was pared by 2 bases and J by 3 bases, with 11 bases between. CDR3 size: 14 residues. The germline CDR1 and CDR2 sequences are SGHRS and YFSETQ. CDR3 bases: TGCGCCAGCAGCTTATTAACGGCGGAAGAGACCCAGTACTTC. Translating it yields CASSLLTAEETQYF.